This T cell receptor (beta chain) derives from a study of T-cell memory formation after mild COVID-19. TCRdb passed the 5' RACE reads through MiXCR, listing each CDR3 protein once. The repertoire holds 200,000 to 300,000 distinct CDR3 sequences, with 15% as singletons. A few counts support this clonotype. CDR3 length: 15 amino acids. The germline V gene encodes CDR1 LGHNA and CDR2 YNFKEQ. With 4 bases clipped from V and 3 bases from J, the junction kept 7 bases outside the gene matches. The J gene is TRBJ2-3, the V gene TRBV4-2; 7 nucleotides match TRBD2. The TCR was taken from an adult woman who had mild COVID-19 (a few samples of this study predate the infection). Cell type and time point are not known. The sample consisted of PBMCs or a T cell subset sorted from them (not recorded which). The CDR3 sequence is CASSRGRVGTDTQYF. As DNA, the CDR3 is TGTGCCAGCAGCCGCGGGAGAGTAGGGACAGATACGCAGTATTTT.